This T cell receptor (beta chain) is drawn from a study of cytomegalovirus exposure and HLA in healthy donors. It was with 60 Vbeta and 13 Jbeta primers that the PCR ran. The table came from immunoSEQ multiplex PCR; TCRdb's copy has only in-frame clones and leaves some out. The table shows around 120,000 clones, with over 65% occurring only once. Germline V gene sequence: CDR1 KGHSH, CDR2 LQKENI. The length of the CDR3 is 11 residues. V was cut by 3 bases and J by 7 bases, with 4 bases left in between. The TCR originated in a man aged 18 to 29 in good health and CMV-seronegative. This sequence joins TRBV18 and TRBJ2-1; D gene uncertain. Sequencing used PBMCs. The DNA for the CDR3 is TGTGCCAGCTCACCGGCAAATGAGCAGTTCTTC. It yields the protein CASSPANEQFF.